Listed below are T cell receptor beta chains from one sample, sequenced in a study of T cell repertoires in cytomegalovirus infection. One entry per CDR3 protein results from TCRdb running MiXCR on the reads. This table holds around 300,000 distinct CDR3 sequences, 25% found once. The antigens for these receptors are not known. This material consisted of cultured PBMCs, taken from culture after CMV antigen stimulation. These receptors were taken from a human donor in good health (CMV status not recorded). Some clones in this sample may be carry-over from other donors' samples. CDR3s include the opening cysteine and the closing phenylalanine or tryptophan. The D gene is left open where the match is weak. For some rows the clone size is stated as once, few or many, or as a class when expanded; others skip it.

v_call: TRBV5-1; j_call: TRBJ2-6; clone_size: few; d_call: -; cdr3_length: 17; cdr3_aa: CASSLAPQGPGANVLTF; cdr3_nt: TGCGCCAGCAGCTTGGCTCCCCAGGGCCCTGGGGCCAACGTCCTGACTTTC
v_call: TRBV7-2; j_call: TRBJ1-2; clone_size: many; d_call: -; cdr3_length: 16; cdr3_aa: CASSSGPGTAGYGYTF; cdr3_nt: TGTGCCAGCAGCTCAGGACCGGGAACTGCTGGCTATGGCTACACCTTC
v_call: TRBV2; j_call: TRBJ2-1; clone_size: few; d_call: -; cdr3_length: 13; cdr3_aa: CASSGGLFDEQFF; cdr3_nt: TGTGCCAGCAGTGGGGGGTTATTTGATGAGCAGTTCTTC
v_call: TRBV6-1; j_call: TRBJ1-2; clone_size: many; d_call: TRBD1; cdr3_length: 14; cdr3_aa: CASSEGQGAWGYTF; cdr3_nt: TGTGCCAGCAGTGAAGGACAGGGGGCGTGGGGCTACACCTTC
v_call: TRBV19; j_call: TRBJ2-1; clone_size: few; d_call: -; cdr3_length: 14; cdr3_aa: CASSRGQTLKTQFF; cdr3_nt: TGTGCCAGTAGTCGAGGCCAAACTCTAAAAACGCAGTTCTTC
v_call: TRBV11-1; j_call: TRBJ2-1; clone_size: many; d_call: TRBD2; cdr3_length: 15; cdr3_aa: CASSPTSGRYNEQFF; cdr3_nt: TGTGCCAGCAGTCCGACTAGCGGGCGATACAATGAGCAGTTCTTC
v_call: TRBV11-3; j_call: TRBJ1-1; clone_size: many; d_call: -; cdr3_length: 13; cdr3_aa: CASSAASNTEAFF; cdr3_nt: TGTGCCAGCAGCGCGGCTTCGAACACTGAAGCTTTCTTT
v_call: TRBV29-1; j_call: TRBJ2-7; clone_size: -; d_call: -; cdr3_length: 13; cdr3_aa: CSVRPSRGYEQYF; cdr3_nt: TGCAGCGTTCGACCTAGTCGCGGCTACGAGCAGTACTTC
v_call: TRBV19; j_call: TRBJ1-2; clone_size: -; d_call: -; cdr3_length: 14; cdr3_aa: CASSTPGRRGGYTF; cdr3_nt: TGTGCCAGTAGTACCCCGGGGAGGCGAGGCGGCTACACCTTC
v_call: TRBV6-6; j_call: TRBJ2-7; clone_size: -; d_call: -; cdr3_length: 13; cdr3_aa: CASSRPTVYEQYF; cdr3_nt: TGTGCCAGCAGCCGACCCACGGTTTACGAGCAGTACTTC
v_call: TRBV6-5; j_call: TRBJ2-1; clone_size: once; d_call: TRBD2; cdr3_length: 16; cdr3_aa: CASSYSSGSNYNEQFF; cdr3_nt: TGTGCCAGCAGTTACTCTAGCGGGAGTAACTACAATGAGCAGTTCTTC
v_call: TRBV7-6; j_call: TRBJ2-7; clone_size: -; d_call: TRBD1; cdr3_length: 14; cdr3_aa: CASSFAGQGGEQYF; cdr3_nt: TGTGCCAGCAGCTTTGCGGGACAGGGCGGGGAGCAGTACTTC
v_call: TRBV19; j_call: TRBJ2-1; clone_size: few; d_call: TRBD2; cdr3_length: 15; cdr3_aa: CASSSAGGPNNEQFF; cdr3_nt: TGTGCCAGTAGTTCGGCGGGAGGGCCGAACAATGAGCAGTTCTTC
v_call: TRBV7-2; j_call: TRBJ2-3; clone_size: -; d_call: TRBD2; cdr3_length: 15; cdr3_aa: CASRNEREGVDTQYF; cdr3_nt: TGTGCCAGCCGGAACGAGCGGGAGGGTGTAGATACGCAGTATTTT
v_call: TRBV4-3; j_call: TRBJ1-2; clone_size: -; d_call: TRBD1; cdr3_length: 13; cdr3_aa: CASSRGQGHGYTF; cdr3_nt: TGCGCCAGCAGCCGGGGACAGGGTCACGGCTACACCTTC
v_call: TRBV19; j_call: TRBJ1-1; clone_size: few; d_call: -; cdr3_length: 13; cdr3_aa: CASSIRGASLAFF; cdr3_nt: TGTGCCAGTAGTATACGGGGAGCATCGCTAGCTTTCTTT
v_call: TRBV7-8; j_call: TRBJ2-4; clone_size: few; d_call: TRBD2; cdr3_length: 20; cdr3_aa: CASSLAFSSGSMRAKNIQYF; cdr3_nt: TGTGCCAGCAGCTTAGCGTTTAGTAGCGGGAGTATGCGAGCCAAAAACATTCAGTACTTC
v_call: TRBV5-6; j_call: TRBJ2-1; clone_size: many; d_call: TRBD2; cdr3_length: 15; cdr3_aa: CASSLITSGSNEQFF; cdr3_nt: TGTGCCAGCAGCTTGATAACTAGCGGGTCGAATGAGCAGTTCTTC
v_call: TRBV20-1; j_call: TRBJ1-2; clone_size: few; d_call: -; cdr3_length: 14; cdr3_aa: CSAPDGGMGYGYTF; cdr3_nt: TGCAGTGCGCCGGACGGGGGGATGGGCTATGGCTACACCTTC
v_call: TRBV27; j_call: TRBJ1-3; clone_size: few; d_call: -; cdr3_length: 14; cdr3_aa: CASSSTSSGNTIYF; cdr3_nt: TGTGCCAGCAGTTCCACAAGCTCTGGAAACACCATATATTTT
v_call: TRBV12-3/TRBV12-4; j_call: TRBJ2-1; clone_size: many; d_call: -; cdr3_length: 11; cdr3_aa: CASSAYNEQFF; cdr3_nt: TGTGCCAGCAGTGCCTACAATGAGCAGTTCTTC
v_call: TRBV7-3; j_call: TRBJ1-5; clone_size: -; d_call: TRBD1; cdr3_length: 12; cdr3_aa: CARTGRNQPQHF; cdr3_nt: TGTGCCAGGACAGGGCGGAATCAGCCCCAGCATTTT
v_call: TRBV28; j_call: TRBJ1-6; clone_size: few; d_call: -; cdr3_length: 11; cdr3_aa: CASSSNIRLHF; cdr3_nt: TGTGCCAGCAGTTCTAACATACGTCTCCACTTT
v_call: TRBV7-2; j_call: TRBJ2-4; clone_size: few; d_call: -; cdr3_length: 15; cdr3_aa: CASSLDGNRGGIQYF; cdr3_nt: TGTGCCAGCAGCTTAGATGGCAATAGGGGAGGAATTCAGTACTTC
v_call: TRBV7-2; j_call: TRBJ2-1; clone_size: -; d_call: -; cdr3_length: 13; cdr3_aa: CASSGGMGNEQFF; cdr3_nt: TGTGCCAGCAGCGGAGGGATGGGGAATGAGCAGTTCTTC
v_call: TRBV5-1; j_call: TRBJ2-1; clone_size: -; d_call: TRBD2; cdr3_length: 17; cdr3_aa: CASSYISGTSGYNEQFF; cdr3_nt: TGCGCCAGCAGTTATATATCCGGGACTAGCGGGTACAATGAGCAGTTCTTC
v_call: TRBV7-2; j_call: TRBJ2-7; clone_size: -; d_call: -; cdr3_length: 14; cdr3_aa: CASNWRADSYEQYF; cdr3_nt: TGTGCCAGCAACTGGAGGGCCGATTCCTACGAGCAGTACTTC
v_call: TRBV6-2/TRBV6-3; j_call: TRBJ1-1; clone_size: few; d_call: -; cdr3_length: 13; cdr3_aa: CASSYAAGSEAFF; cdr3_nt: TGTGCCAGCAGTTACGCGGCAGGCTCTGAAGCTTTCTTT